Below, 5 T cell receptor beta chains from the same sample are listed, as sequenced in a study of T-cell memory formation after mild COVID-19. TCRdb independently ran MiXCR on the 5' RACE reads; one entry per CDR3 protein. This table has 550,000 to 650,000 distinct CDR3 sequences, around a sixth appearing once. Input material: PBMCs or a T cell subset sorted from them (not recorded which). These receptors were collected from an adult woman who had mild COVID-19 (a few samples of this study predate the infection). Cell type and time point are not known.

This clonotype appeared a few times. This sequence joins TRBV28 and TRBJ2-1, with TRBD1 matching over 10 bases. This CDR3 has 16 residues. Germline V gene sequence: CDR1 MDHEN, CDR2 SYDVKM. V was pared by 1 base and J by 2 bases, with 2 bases of the junction left unmatched. CDR3 coding DNA: TGTGCCAGCAGTTTATTTGGGACAGGGGCCTACAATGAGCAGTTCTTC. Translating it yields CASSLFGTGAYNEQFF.

The V and J genes are TRBV7-6 and TRBJ2-5; no firm D call. The V gene lost 6 bases and the J gene lost 4 bases, with 9 bases spanning the gap. Per germline, CDR1 SGHVS and CDR2 FNYEAQ. The CDR3 has 12 residues. CDR3 sequence: CASRPMTETQYF. CDR3 nucleotides: TGTGCCAGCAGACCCATGACAGAGACCCAGTACTTC.

In its sample, this clonotype was seen a few times. This chain links TRBV29-1 with TRBJ2-2; D is tentatively TRBD1 or TRBD2 (6 bases each). Germline V gives CDR1 SQVTM, CDR2 ANQGSEA. The CDR3 sequence is 15 residues long. Trimming removed 6 bases from V and 3 bases from J, with 17 bases in between. CDR3 amino acids: CSVRGGTRDTGELFF. The DNA of the CDR3 is TGCAGCGTCCGAGGGGGGACAAGGGACACCGGGGAGCTGTTTTTT.

This clonotype was seen a handful of times. The V call is TRBV4-1, the J call TRBJ1-5, with D perhaps matching TRBD1 (5 bases). The CDR3 covers 16 residues. Germline V CDR1 and CDR2: MGHRA, YSYEKL. The germline V and J ends were trimmed by 0 bases and 1 base, with 10 bases remaining between them. The CDR3 DNA reads as TGCGCCAGCAGCCAAGATGGGGCACTAAGCAATCAGCCCCAGCATTTT. Protein: CASSQDGALSNQPQHF.

This clonotype has ten or more counts. CDR3 bases: TGCGCCAGCAGCCTACTAGCGGGGGTCTACAATGAGCAGTTCTTC. Residues: CASSLLAGVYNEQFF. The chain uses TRBV5-1 and TRBJ2-1; 11 bases are a match to TRBD2. Losses at the gene ends were 4 bases for V and 3 bases for J; bases not matched to a gene: 3. The CDR3 is 15 residues long. Per germline, CDR1 SGHRS and CDR2 YFSETQ.